These 20 T cell receptor beta chains originate from one sample sequenced in a study of CD4 T cells in relation to SARS-CoV-2 and coronaviruses. Their cognate antigens are unknown. Sequencing used immunoSEQ multiplex PCR; TCRdb keeps in-frame clones, though not all of them. The sample shows about 40,000 clones, roughly 85% of them seen only once. Sequences were obtained from naive CD4+ T cells from PBMCs, cultured in vitro. The subset was: naive CD4+ T cells isolated by negative enrichment. The receptors originated from an adult with COVID-19.

The V call is TRBV7-3, the J call TRBJ2-1; D might be TRBD2 (6 bases). CDR1 is SGHTA, CDR2 FQGTGA, per germline. V was trimmed by 1 base and J by 4 bases, leaving 11 bases between them. The CDR3 loop spans 15 amino acids. CDR3 in amino acids: CASSLMGGIYNEQFF. CDR3 DNA: TGTGCCAGCAGCTTAATGGGGGGTATTTACAATGAGCAGTTCTTC.

The chain carries TRBV2 and TRBJ2-7, with no clear D. The CDR3 spans 13 residues. V dropped 5 bases and J dropped 6 bases, with 14 bases sitting between them. CDR1 and CDR2 from the germline V gene are SNHLY and FYNNEI. CDR3 DNA sequence: TGTGCCAGCAGTCTCCCCAGACCAGTCGAGCAGTACTTC. The encoded protein is CASSLPRPVEQYF.

This chain connects TRBV3-1 (or the pseudogene TRBV3-2) to TRBJ1-1; D may be TRBD1 (5 bases). V was cut by 6 bases and J by 1 base, with 9 bases left in between. The CDR3 consists of 13 residues. Germline-derived CDR1 and CDR2 are LGHDT and YNNKEL (reference sequence). CDR3 loop: CASRQQANTEAFF. The CDR3 region has the DNA TGTGCCAGCAGGCAACAGGCGAACACTGAAGCTTTCTTT.

This chain joins TRBV5-1 and TRBJ1-2; possibly TRBD1 for D (5 bases). CDR1 is SGHRS, CDR2 YFSETQ, per germline. V was shortened by 4 bases and J by 8 bases, with 15 bases between the two germline ends. This CDR3 contains 13 residues. The CDR3 loop is CASSITGASGYTF. The CDR3 nucleotides read TGCGCCAGCAGCATAACCGGGGCATCGGGCTACACCTTC.

The table lists this clone with a few counts. The chain recombines TRBV6-2 or TRBV6-3 with TRBJ2-3; a possible D gene is TRBD2 (6 bases). Trimming cost V 2 bases and J 11 bases, with 20 bases left between them. Germline loops: CDR1 MNHEY, CDR2 SVGEGT. The CDR3 runs to 15 residues. CDR3 residues: CASSYSMTRTTGQYF. In DNA, the CDR3 is TGTGCCAGCAGTTACAGCATGACTAGGACTACCGGGCAGTATTTT.

The table lists this clone with a few counts. The chain combines TRBV7-3 with TRBJ1-1; D perhaps matches TRBD1 (6 bases). The germline V gene has CDR1 SGHTA and CDR2 FQGTGA. The CDR3 extends over 16 amino acids. The V and J ends lost 0 bases and 2 bases respectively, with 13 bases between them. CDR3 coding DNA: TGTGCCAGCAGCTTAACGACAGGAAAATCTAACACTGAAGCTTTCTTT. Protein: CASSLTTGKSNTEAFF.

The J gene is TRBJ2-2, the V gene TRBV19, with D hard to call. The germline gives CDR1 LNHDA, CDR2 SQIVND (reference sequence). The V and J ends lost 7 bases and 1 base respectively, with 7 bases between them. This CDR3 comprises 13 residues. The CDR3 coding sequence is TGTGCCAGTAAAAACCTGAACACCGGGGAGCTGTTTTTT. Translating it yields CASKNLNTGELFF. The full variable domain, its missing parts supplied by reference TRBV19 and TRBJ2-2, is DGGITQSPKYLFRKEGQNVTLSCEQNLNHDAMYWYRQDPGQGLRLIYYSQIVNDFQKGDIAEGYSVSREKKESFPLTVTSAQKNPTAFYLCASKNLNTGELFFGEGSRLTVL.

The chain has TRBV12-5 and TRBJ2-1, with 8 bases matching TRBD2. J was trimmed by 9 bases and V by 2 bases; bases with no gene match: 9. Per germline, CDR1 LGHNT and CDR2 FRNRAP. CDR3 size: 15 residues. CDR3 DNA sequence: TGTGCTAGTGGTTTGTGGACGGGAGGGCCGCCTGAGCAGTTCTTC. Its protein is CASGLWTGGPPEQFF.

V is TRBV19 and J is TRBJ1-5, with D possibly matching TRBD1 (5 bases). Germline CDR1 LNHDA, CDR2 SQIVND (reference sequence). V was trimmed by 4 bases and J by 7 bases, leaving 23 bases between them. CDR3 size: 17 residues. The CDR3 here is CASSRGEGMGFVQPQHF. In DNA, the CDR3 is TGTGCCAGTAGTAGGGGGGAAGGTATGGGGTTCGTGCAGCCCCAGCATTTT.

This chain joins TRBV9 and TRBJ2-7; 8 positions agree with TRBD2. The CDR3 sequence is 14 residues long. Germline V gives CDR1 SGDLS, CDR2 YYNGEE. V lost 0 bases to trimming and J lost 5 bases; unmatched junction nucleotides: 4. CDR3 region: CASSVDGGAHEQYF. In DNA form, the CDR3 reads TGTGCCAGCAGCGTAGACGGGGGGGCTCACGAGCAGTACTTC. The whole variable domain, remainder taken from reference TRBV9 and TRBJ2-7, is DSGVTQTPKHLITATGQRVTLRCSPRSGDLSVYWYQQSLDQGLQFLIQYYNGEERAKGNILERFSAQQFPDLHSELNLSSLELGDSALYFCASSVDGGAHEQYFGPGTRLTVT.

CDR3 amino acids: CASTESPDTQYF. In nucleotides, the CDR3 is TGTGCCAGCACCGAGTCCCCAGATACGCAGTATTTT. V and J are TRBV2 and TRBJ2-3; D is unclear. This CDR3 contains 12 residues. Trimming took 7 bases from V and 4 from J, leaving 9 bases between them. Germline loops: CDR1 SNHLY, CDR2 FYNNEI.

This rearrangement joins TRBV7-3 to TRBJ2-7; no reliable D call. Trimming pared 5 bases from V and 2 bases from J, leaving 16 bases between. This CDR3 contains 15 residues. Germline CDR1 is SGHTA and CDR2 is FQGTGA. CDR3 loop: CASSHGPRGPYEQYF. For the CDR3, the DNA is TGTGCCAGCAGCCACGGGCCCCGCGGCCCCTACGAGCAGTACTTC.

This clone was seen only a few times. CDR3 in DNA: TGTGCCAGCAGCTTGGCAGGGGGCTTGTCCTACAATGAGCAGTTCTTC. It specifies CASSLAGGLSYNEQFF. The V call is TRBV5-4, the J call TRBJ2-1, with 8 bases aligning to TRBD1. Trimming cost V 0 bases and J 1 base; bases outside gene matches: 3. There are 16 residues in the CDR3. Germline CDR1 is SGHNT and CDR2 is YYREEE (reference sequence).

Notes on this clone: A read error may account for a junction end that differs from germline. This chain links TRBV7-9 with TRBJ1-1; D unresolved. Germline assignment: CDR1 SEHNR and CDR2 FQNEAQ (reference sequence). The CDR3 has 15 amino acids. The chain's CDR3 is CASSPRFVLKTEAFF. In nucleotides, the CDR3 is TGTGCCAGCAGCCCCCGGTTCGTTTTGAAAACTGAAGCTTTCTTT.

V is TRBV4-1 and J is TRBJ2-3; D not resolved. Germline V gene sequence: CDR1 MGHRA, CDR2 YSYEKL. This CDR3 region has 13 residues. The V and J ends lost 2 bases and 0 bases respectively, with 3 bases between them. CDR3 bases: TGCGCCAGCAGCCAACGCAGCACAGATACGCAGTATTTT. Protein: CASSQRSTDTQYF.

The rearrangement joins TRBV5-4 to TRBJ2-2, with a possible D match to TRBD1 (6 bases). V lost 3 bases to trimming and J lost 1 base, with 13 bases between them. Per the germline V gene, CDR1 is SGHNT and CDR2 is YYREEE (reference sequence). The CDR3 is 16 residues long. The chain's CDR3 is CASSSGTTGNTGELFF. The CDR3, as DNA: TGTGCCAGCAGCTCCGGGACAACGGGGAACACCGGGGAGCTGTTTTTT.

This clone was seen a few times. The chain couples TRBV5-8 to TRBJ1-5; D unclear. This CDR3 is 17 amino acids long. V was shortened by 1 base and J by 1 base, with 15 bases between the two germline ends. Per the germline V gene, CDR1 is SGHTS and CDR2 is YDEGEE. In DNA form, the CDR3 reads TGTGCCAGCAGCTTGTTCGGGATGGGGAAGAGCAATCAGCCCCAGCATTTT. Its translation: CASSLFGMGKSNQPQHF.

The chain links TRBV12-3 or TRBV12-4 to TRBJ2-5; D remains ambiguous. V dropped 7 bases and J dropped 2 bases, with 8 bases sitting between them. The CDR3 extends over 12 amino acids. The CDR3 sequence is CASTGGQETQYF. The CDR3 coding sequence is TGTGCCAGCACCGGTGGACAAGAGACCCAGTACTTC.

The chain has TRBV4-3 and TRBJ2-3; D may be TRBD1 (8 bases). Germline V gives CDR1 LGHNA, CDR2 YSLEER. This CDR3 spans 17 amino acids. V was cut by 1 base and J by 3 bases, with 17 bases left in between. The CDR3 region is CASSQGPGQGGTDTQYF. CDR3 bases: TGCGCCAGCAGCCAAGGGCCCGGACAGGGAGGGACAGATACGCAGTATTTT.

V and J are TRBV7-2 and TRBJ2-7; TRBD2 is a possible D gene (5 bases). V lost 3 bases and J lost 3, with 15 bases in between. CDR1 and CDR2 from the germline V gene are SGHTA and FQGNSA. This CDR3 is built from 15 residues. CDR3 sequence (DNA): TGTGCCAGCAGCTTGCGTGTCAGCGGAGGCTACGAGCAGTACTTC. Its translation is CASSLRVSGGYEQYF.